The rows below give T cell receptor beta chains drawn from one sample of a study of immune evolution from preneoplasia to lung adenocarcinoma. Data came from immunoSEQ multiplex PCR; TCRdb stores just in-frame clones and leaves some out. Of about 4,800 clones listed, around 80% were seen once; the top ten hold roughly 15%. The sequencing sample was made of FFPE normal lung tissue adjacent to the tumor. Receptor source: a person over 45 with lung adenocarcinoma. Each CDR3 is given with its conserved first and last residue. Each record gives: V gene, J gene, CDR3 protein.

TRBV27	TRBJ2-5	CASSLYAARAKTQYF
TRBV4-2	TRBJ1-5	CASSQENQPQHF
TRBV28	TRBJ2-3	CASSPHGKASTDTQYF
TRBV7-6	TRBJ2-5	CASSSDVETQYF
TRBV5-1	TRBJ2-4	CASRTGVAGVDIQYF
TRBV6-5	TRBJ2-7	CASSQSYEQYF
TRBV9	TRBJ2-5	CASSVTGGRDRQETQYF
TRBV30	TRBJ2-1	CAWTLGLGQFF
TRBV7-9	TRBJ2-1	CASSPGLARDEQFF
TRBV14	TRBJ2-5	CASSQDRKTQYF
TRBV5-1	TRBJ2-5	CASSFDSQETQYF